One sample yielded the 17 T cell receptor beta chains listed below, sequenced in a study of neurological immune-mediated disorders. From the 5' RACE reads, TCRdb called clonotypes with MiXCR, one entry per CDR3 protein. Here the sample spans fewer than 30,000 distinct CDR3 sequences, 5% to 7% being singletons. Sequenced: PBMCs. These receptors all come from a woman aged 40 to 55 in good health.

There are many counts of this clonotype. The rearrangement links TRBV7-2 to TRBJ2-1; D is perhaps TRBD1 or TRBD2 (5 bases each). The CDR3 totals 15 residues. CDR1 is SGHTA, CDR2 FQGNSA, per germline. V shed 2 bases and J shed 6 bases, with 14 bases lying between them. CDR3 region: CASSLLVGASNEQFF. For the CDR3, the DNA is TGTGCCAGCAGCTTATTAGTCGGGGCTAGCAATGAGCAGTTCTTC.

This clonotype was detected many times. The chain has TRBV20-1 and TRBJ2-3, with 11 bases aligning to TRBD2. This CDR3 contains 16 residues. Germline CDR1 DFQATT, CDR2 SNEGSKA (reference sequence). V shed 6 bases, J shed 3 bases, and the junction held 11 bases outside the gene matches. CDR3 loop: CSARLAGSGRTDTQYF. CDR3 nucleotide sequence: TGCAGTGCGAGACTAGCGGGATCGGGTAGGACAGATACGCAGTATTTT.

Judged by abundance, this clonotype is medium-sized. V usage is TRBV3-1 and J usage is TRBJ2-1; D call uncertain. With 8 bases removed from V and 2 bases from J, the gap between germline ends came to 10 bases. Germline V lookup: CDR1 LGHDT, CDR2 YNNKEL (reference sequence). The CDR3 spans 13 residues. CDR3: CASQDPPYNEQFF. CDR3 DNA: TGTGCCAGCCAGGACCCCCCCTACAATGAGCAGTTCTTC.

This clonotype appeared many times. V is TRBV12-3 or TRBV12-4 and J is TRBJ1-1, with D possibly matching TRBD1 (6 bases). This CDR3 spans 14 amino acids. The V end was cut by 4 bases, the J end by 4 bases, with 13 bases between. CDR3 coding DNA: TGTGCCAGCAGTTACCACAGGGTATTCACTGAAGCTTTCTTT. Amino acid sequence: CASSYHRVFTEAFF.

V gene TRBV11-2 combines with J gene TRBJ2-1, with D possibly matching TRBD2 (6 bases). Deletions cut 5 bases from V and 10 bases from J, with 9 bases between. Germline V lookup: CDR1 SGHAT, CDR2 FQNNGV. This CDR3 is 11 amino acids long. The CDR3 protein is CASSRRGEQFF. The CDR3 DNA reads TGTGCCAGCAGCCGACGGGGGGAGCAGTTCTTC.

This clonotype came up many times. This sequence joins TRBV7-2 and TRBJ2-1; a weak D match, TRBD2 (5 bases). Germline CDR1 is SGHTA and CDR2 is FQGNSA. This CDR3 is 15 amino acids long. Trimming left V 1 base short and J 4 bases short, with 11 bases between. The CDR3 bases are TGTGCCAGCAGCTTAGTGGCGGGTCAATACAATGAGCAGTTCTTC. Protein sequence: CASSLVAGQYNEQFF.

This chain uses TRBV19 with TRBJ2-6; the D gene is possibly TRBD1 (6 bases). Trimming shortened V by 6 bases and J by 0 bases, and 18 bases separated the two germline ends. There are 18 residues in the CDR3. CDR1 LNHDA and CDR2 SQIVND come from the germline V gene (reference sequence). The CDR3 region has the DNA TGTGCCAGTAGCCCGGCCGGCAGGGGCAGCTCTGGGGCCAACGTCCTGACTTTC. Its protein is CASSPAGRGSSGANVLTF.

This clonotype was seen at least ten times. The CDR3 loop reads CASSLGQGHLNEQFF. DNA for the CDR3: TGCGCCAGCAGCCTGGGACAGGGGCATTTGAATGAGCAGTTCTTC. The J gene is TRBJ2-1, the V gene TRBV5-1; 10 bases align to TRBD1. V gave up 4 bases and J gave up 7 bases; unmatched junction bases: 8. This CDR3 is built from 15 residues. Germline-derived CDR1 and CDR2 are SGHRS and YFSETQ.

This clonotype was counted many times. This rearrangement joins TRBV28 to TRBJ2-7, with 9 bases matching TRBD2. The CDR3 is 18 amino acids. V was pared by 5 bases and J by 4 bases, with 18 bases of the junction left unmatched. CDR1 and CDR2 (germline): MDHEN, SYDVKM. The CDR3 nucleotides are TGTGCCAGCAGTATCCAGGCCGTCCTAGCGGGGCCGAGTTACGAGCAGTACTTC. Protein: CASSIQAVLAGPSYEQYF.

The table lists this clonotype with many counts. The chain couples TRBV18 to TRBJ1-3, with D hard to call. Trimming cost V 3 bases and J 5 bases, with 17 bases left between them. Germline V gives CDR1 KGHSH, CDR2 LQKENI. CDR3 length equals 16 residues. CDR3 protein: CASSPIRDFNRNTIYF. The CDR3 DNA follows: TGTGCCAGCTCACCCATCCGGGATTTCAATAGAAACACCATATATTTT. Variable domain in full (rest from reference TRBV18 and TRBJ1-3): NAGVMQNPRHLVRRRGQEARLRCSPMKGHSHVYWYRQLPEEGLKFMVYLQKENIIDESGMPKERFSAEFPKEGPSILRIQQVVRGDSAAYFCASSPIRDFNRNTIYFGEGSWLTVV.

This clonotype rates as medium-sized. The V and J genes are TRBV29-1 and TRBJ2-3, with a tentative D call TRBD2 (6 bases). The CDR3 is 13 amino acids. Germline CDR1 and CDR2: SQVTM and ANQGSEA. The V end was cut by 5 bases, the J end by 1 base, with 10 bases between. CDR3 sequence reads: CSVLPSGTDTQYF. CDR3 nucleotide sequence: TGCAGCGTTCTGCCTAGCGGCACAGATACGCAGTATTTT.

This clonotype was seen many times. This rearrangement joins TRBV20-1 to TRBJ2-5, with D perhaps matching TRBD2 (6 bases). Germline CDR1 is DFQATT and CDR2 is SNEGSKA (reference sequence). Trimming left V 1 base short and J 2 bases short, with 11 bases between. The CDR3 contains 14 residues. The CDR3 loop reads CSARAGLAQETQYF. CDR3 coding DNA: TGCAGTGCTAGAGCCGGGCTAGCGCAAGAGACCCAGTACTTC.

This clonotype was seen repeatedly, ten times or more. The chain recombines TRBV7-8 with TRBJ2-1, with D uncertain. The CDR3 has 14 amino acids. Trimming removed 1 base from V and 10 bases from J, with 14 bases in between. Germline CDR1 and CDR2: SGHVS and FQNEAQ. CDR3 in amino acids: CASSLDPISLEQFF. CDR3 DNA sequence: TGTGCCAGCAGCTTAGACCCGATTTCACTCGAGCAGTTCTTC.

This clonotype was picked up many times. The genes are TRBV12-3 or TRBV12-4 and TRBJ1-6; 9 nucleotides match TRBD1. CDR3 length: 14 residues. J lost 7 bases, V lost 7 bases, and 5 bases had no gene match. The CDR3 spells CASTSGTGNSPLHF. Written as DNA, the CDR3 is TGTGCCAGCACCTCCGGGACAGGGAATTCACCCCTCCACTTT.

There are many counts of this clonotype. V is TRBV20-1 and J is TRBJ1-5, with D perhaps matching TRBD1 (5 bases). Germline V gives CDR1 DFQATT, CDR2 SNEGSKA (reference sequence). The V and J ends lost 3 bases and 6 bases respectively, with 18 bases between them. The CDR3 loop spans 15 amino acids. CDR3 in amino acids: CSARAGTGRIQPQHF. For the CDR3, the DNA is TGCAGTGCTAGGGCCGGGACGGGGAGGATTCAGCCCCAGCATTTT.

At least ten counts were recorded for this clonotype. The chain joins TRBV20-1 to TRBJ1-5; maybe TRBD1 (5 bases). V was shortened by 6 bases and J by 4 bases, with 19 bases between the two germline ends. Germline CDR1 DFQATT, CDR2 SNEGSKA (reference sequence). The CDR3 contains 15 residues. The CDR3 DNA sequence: TGCAGTGCCCAGAGGGGCGGCCAGGGAAATCAGCCCCAGCATTTT. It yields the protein CSAQRGGQGNQPQHF.

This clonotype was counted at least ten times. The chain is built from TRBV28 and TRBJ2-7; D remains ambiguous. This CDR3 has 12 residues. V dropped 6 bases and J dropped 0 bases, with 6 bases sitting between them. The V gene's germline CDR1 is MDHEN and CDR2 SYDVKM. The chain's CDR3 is CASRIPSYEQYF. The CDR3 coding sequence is TGTGCCAGCAGGATACCCTCCTACGAGCAGTACTTC.